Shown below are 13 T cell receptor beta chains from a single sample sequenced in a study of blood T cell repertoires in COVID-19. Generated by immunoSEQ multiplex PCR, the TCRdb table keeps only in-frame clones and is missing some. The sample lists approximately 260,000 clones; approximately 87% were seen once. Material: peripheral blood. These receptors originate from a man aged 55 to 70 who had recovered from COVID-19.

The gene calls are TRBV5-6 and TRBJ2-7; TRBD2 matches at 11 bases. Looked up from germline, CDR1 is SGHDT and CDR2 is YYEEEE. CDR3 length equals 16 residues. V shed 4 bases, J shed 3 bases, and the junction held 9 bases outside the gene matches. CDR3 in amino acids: CASSGSPGLADYEQYF. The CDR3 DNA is TGTGCCAGCAGCGGGTCCCCGGGACTAGCGGACTACGAGCAGTACTTC.

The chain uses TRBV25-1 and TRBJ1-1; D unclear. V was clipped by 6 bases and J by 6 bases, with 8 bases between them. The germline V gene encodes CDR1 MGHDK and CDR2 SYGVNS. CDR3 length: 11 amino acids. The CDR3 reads CASRRGSEAFF. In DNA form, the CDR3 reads TGTGCCAGCAGGCGGGGATCTGAAGCTTTCTTT.

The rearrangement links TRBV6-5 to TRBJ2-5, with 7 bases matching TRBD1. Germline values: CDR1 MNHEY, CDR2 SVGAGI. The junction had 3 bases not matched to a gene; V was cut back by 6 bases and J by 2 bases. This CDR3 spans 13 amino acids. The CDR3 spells CASRKQGQETQYF. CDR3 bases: TGTGCCAGCAGGAAACAGGGGCAAGAGACCCAGTACTTC.

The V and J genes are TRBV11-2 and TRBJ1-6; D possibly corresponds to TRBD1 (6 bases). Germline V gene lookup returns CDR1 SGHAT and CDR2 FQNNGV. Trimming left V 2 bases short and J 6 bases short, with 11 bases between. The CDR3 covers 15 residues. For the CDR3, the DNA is TGTGCCAGCAGCTTAATGACAGGTGCTAATTCACCCCTCCACTTT. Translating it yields CASSLMTGANSPLHF.

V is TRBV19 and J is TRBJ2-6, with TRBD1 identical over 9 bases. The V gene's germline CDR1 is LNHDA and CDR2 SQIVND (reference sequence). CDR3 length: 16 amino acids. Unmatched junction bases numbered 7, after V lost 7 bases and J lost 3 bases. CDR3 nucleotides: TGTGCCAGTAAGGGACAGGGATTGTTTGGGGCCAACGTCCTGACTTTC. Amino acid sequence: CASKGQGLFGANVLTF.

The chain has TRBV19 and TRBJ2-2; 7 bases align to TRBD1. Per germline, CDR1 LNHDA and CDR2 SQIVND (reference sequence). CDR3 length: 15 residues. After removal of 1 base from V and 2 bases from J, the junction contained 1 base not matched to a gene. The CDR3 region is CASSIGDSNTGELFF. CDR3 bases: TGTGCCAGTAGTATAGGGGACAGTAACACCGGGGAGCTGTTTTTT.

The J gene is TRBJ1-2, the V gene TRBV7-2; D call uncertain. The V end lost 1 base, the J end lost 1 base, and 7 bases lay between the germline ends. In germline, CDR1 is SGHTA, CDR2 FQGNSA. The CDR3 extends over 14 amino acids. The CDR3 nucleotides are TGTGCCAGCAGCTTAGACAGATTTAACTATGGCTACACCTTC. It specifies CASSLDRFNYGYTF.

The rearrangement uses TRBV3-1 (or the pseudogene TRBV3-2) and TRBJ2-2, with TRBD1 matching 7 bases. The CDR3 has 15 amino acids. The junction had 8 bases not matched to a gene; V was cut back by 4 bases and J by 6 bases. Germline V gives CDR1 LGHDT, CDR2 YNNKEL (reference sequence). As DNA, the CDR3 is TGTGCCAGCAGCCGACAGGGAATGGTTGCCGGGGAGCTGTTTTTT. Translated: CASSRQGMVAGELFF.

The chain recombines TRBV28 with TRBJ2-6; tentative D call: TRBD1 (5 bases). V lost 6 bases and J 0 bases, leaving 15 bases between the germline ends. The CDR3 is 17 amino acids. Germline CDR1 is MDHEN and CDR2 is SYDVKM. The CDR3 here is CASRSTVLGSGANVLTF. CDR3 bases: TGTGCCAGCAGATCGACAGTGTTGGGCTCTGGGGCCAACGTCCTGACTTTC.

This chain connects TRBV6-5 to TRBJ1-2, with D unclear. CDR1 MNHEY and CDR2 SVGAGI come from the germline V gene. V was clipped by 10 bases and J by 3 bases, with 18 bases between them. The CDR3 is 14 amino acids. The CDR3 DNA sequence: TGTGCCATCCAGAACCCGAATTTCGACTATGGCTACACCTTC. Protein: CAIQNPNFDYGYTF.

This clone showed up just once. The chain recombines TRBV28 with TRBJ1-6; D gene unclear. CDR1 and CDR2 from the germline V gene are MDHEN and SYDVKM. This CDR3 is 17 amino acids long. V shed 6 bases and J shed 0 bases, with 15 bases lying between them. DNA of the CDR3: TGTGCCAGCAGAACTCTATCCTCAGGCTCCTATAATTCACCCCTCCACTTT. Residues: CASRTLSSGSYNSPLHF.

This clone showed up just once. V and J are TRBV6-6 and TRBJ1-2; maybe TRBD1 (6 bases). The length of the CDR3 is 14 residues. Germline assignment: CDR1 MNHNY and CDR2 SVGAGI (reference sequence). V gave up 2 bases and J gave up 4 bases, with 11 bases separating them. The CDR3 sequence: CASSYTTGRYGYTF. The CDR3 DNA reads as TGTGCCAGCAGTTACACCACAGGGCGCTATGGCTACACCTTC.

The CDR3 here is CASSQVAREREKLFF. For the CDR3, the DNA is TGCGCCAGCAGCCAAGTTGCGAGGGAGAGAGAAAAACTGTTTTTT. V usage is TRBV4-1 and J usage is TRBJ1-4; D is ambiguous. Germline CDR1 and CDR2: MGHRA and YSYEKL. The V end was cut by 1 base, the J end by 8 bases, with 14 bases between. This CDR3 has 15 residues.